This entry features one T cell receptor beta chain sequence. The data originate from a study of cytomegalovirus exposure and HLA in healthy donors. 13 Jbeta primers and 60 Vbeta primers were used for the PCR. Sequencing used immunoSEQ multiplex PCR; TCRdb keeps in-frame clones, though not all of them. The sample lists roughly 100,000 clones, around 80% occurring once. It was healthy bone marrow donors who served as donors. The germline V and J ends were trimmed by 6 bases and 4 bases, with 25 bases remaining between them. Germline V CDR1 and CDR2: KGHSH, LQKENI. The CDR3 totals 18 residues. The receptor comes from a man in his sixties in good health and CMV-seronegative. The rearrangement uses TRBV18 and TRBJ2-1; maybe TRBD1 (6 bases). Sequencing was performed on PBMCs. The CDR3 DNA reads TGTGCCAGCTCTCAATTTTCGCCGGGACAAATTAAATACAATGAGCAGTTCTTC. This translates into CASSQFSPGQIKYNEQFF.